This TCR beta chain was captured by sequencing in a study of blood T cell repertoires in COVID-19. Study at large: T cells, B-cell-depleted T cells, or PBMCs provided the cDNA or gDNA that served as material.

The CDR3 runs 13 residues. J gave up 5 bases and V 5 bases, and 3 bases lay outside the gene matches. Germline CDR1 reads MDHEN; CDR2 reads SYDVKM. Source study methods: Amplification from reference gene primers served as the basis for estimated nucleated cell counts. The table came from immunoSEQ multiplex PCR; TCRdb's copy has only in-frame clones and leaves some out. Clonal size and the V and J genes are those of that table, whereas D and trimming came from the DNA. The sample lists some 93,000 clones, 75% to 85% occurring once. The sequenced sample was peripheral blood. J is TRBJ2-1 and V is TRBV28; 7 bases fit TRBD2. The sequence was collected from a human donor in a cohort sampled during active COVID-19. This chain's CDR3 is CASSREVNNEQFF. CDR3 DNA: TGTGCCAGCAGTCGGGAGGTTAACAATGAGCAGTTCTTC.